This entry is about one TCR beta chain. The antigen it binds to is not known. Nothing much larger sits one base from this clone, and base qualities are not available. In total, about 650 healthy bone marrow donors made up the cohort. At the time of sampling, all cohort members were nominally healthy, though unrecorded immune exposures were likely present. The donor tested CMV seronegative and was one of the 352 seronegative cohort members. Each donor provided a peripheral blood sample, and peripheral blood mononuclear cells were used for TCR beta sequencing. Genomic DNA was extracted from the blood cell samples with the Qiagen DNeasy Blood Extraction Kit. Libraries were constructed by the immunoSEQ multiplex PCR assay. The multiplex PCR relied on a mix of 60 forward primers for TCR Vbeta segments and 13 reverse primers for TCR Jbeta segments. The CDR3 region of rearranged TCR beta genes was amplified from genomic DNA with a multiplex PCR assay. The amplified TCR beta libraries were sequenced on the Illumina HiSeq System as 87-base-pair reads. Concerning the study's data processing: Across the roughly 640 repertoires, a later analysis counted around 80 million unique TCR beta chains, 8.5 million to 12 million of which were shared by at least two donors. Raw reads were error-corrected and collapsed into unique sequences by a nearest-neighbor algorithm in which closely related sequences were merged to remove PCR and sequencing errors. To assign V, D and J gene segments, CDR3 sequences were aligned to IMGT reference sequences. Each retained sequence needed at least a six-nucleotide match to both a V gene segment and a J gene segment. A rearrangement was called productive if the CDR3 had no stop codons and remained in frame with V and J, and every other rearrangement was called non-productive. Following IMGT convention, CDR3 was defined as the stretch from the second conserved V-encoded cysteine to the conserved J-encoded phenylalanine. The earlier analysis of fewer than 700 of the donors excluded sequences that lacked an unambiguous match to a single V gene segment. In an earlier analysis of some 590 of the donors, V segments were called functional above 56.7% productive rearrangements and were called segregating when the between-donor standard deviation exceeded 5%. To diagnose cytomegalovirus status from the catalog of TCR beta chain sequences, a statistical classification framework was built. V and J gene assignment, in a later analysis, came from comparing TCR nucleotide sequences with IMGT/GENE-DB human TR gene sequences. A later analysis assigned CDR3 sequences and most-parsimonious VDJ recombination scenarios with the TCRdist pipeline. In a later analysis, every TCR beta chain was defined by the combination of its CDR3 amino acid sequence and its V-gene family, and reads without a unique V-gene family were dropped. In a later analysis, 500 to 650 highly shared, low-generation-probability nucleotide sequences were removed to address suspected cross-contamination and a sequencing artifact. In a later analysis, a clonal expansion index was calculated for each public chain from normalized within-repertoire ranks of inferred template counts. A later analysis computed generation probabilities with a VDJ recombination model fitted to out-of-frame rearrangements, and checked the results against IGoR. A later analysis scored TCR-TCR, TCR-HLA and TCR-CMV co-occurrence with hypergeometric tests, applying a repertoire-size bias correction to TCR pairs. False discovery rates were estimated in a later analysis by permuting HLA or CMV assignments 20 times. In a later analysis, co-occurring TCRs were grouped using DBSCAN, and TCRdist sequence similarity was added for clustering within HLA-allele-positive subsets. Co-occurrence clustering excluded repertoires with fewer than 30,000 or more than 120,000 public chains, plus five with anomalous nucleotide sharing. The table was pulled from immuneACCESS by TCRdb, which kept in-frame rearrangements only. Such tables lose some clones; where checked, under half of the loss comes from unresolved V genes, and the rest has no known cause. The DNA gave D and trimming, while V, J and clone size come from that table. The sample table shows around 180,000 clones, and around 80% are seen once. 0.69% of the sample comes from the top ten.

This record belongs to a study of cytomegalovirus exposure and HLA in healthy donors (dated by TCRdb to about 2017). Broadly, across the study: In an earlier analysis of approximately 500 of the donors, roughly 300 Gb of sequence data and 100 million or so unique TCR beta sequences from 150 million to 200 million T cells were reported. About 300 gigabases of sequencing data and approximately 93 million unique TCR sequences were included in an early release covering 550 to 800 HLA-typed donors. Among the roughly 400 genotyped donors, around 81% belonged to the genetic ancestry cluster associated with self-reported Caucasian donors. The study aimed to test whether signatures of past pathogen exposure could be identified by cataloging public T cell receptors. Using immunosequencing, the study profiled T cell repertoires from around 680 subjects and related those repertoires to cytomegalovirus serostatus. In addition to the first cohort of 650 to 800 subjects, a separate validation cohort of over 90 different subjects was used. High-throughput TCR immunosequencing, statistical association of individual TCRs with disease status, and machine learning were combined to predict cytomegalovirus infection status. A later analysis re-analyzed previously published TCR beta repertoires from 550 to 700 donors and added high-resolution HLA genotyping to study TCR occurrence patterns. Rather than drawing on any new phenotypic data, the later analysis identified candidate immune exposures from TCR beta sequences and the way those sequences occurred across donors. An earlier analysis of some 600 of the donors applied high-throughput TCR beta sequencing to assess whether each TCR beta V gene segment acted as functional or pseudogenic. Alongside the repertoire data, information on donor age, sex, ethnicity and CMV serostatus was compiled. In a later genetic analysis, genome-wide SNP genotypes for about 65% of the roughly 700 donors were used, and that subset was treated as a discovery cohort. Every discovery cohort repertoire had been produced on one sequencing platform. HLA typing included class I and class II loci at four-digit resolution. The number of donors typed differed by locus, with about 629-630 for A, B, C, DRB1 and DQB1, 522 for DQA1, about 610 for DPA1, and some 440 for DPB1. Several DR-DQ haplotypes were handled as single units for association and clustering, since linkage in the cohort was strong. Among approximately 370 genotyped donors of the cohort, an average of about 240,000 unique TCR beta nucleotide sequences was sequenced per donor, of which 15% to 20% were non-productive. Here is what the overall study found, with its caveats: A later genetic analysis reported fewer N-insertions in productive TCRs among donors in an Asian-associated ancestry cluster than the approximately 670-donor mean. In a later analysis, HLA-associated TCR beta chains showed more clonal expansion and lower generation probabilities than non-associated chains that were equally common. Correlated functional status among segregating V segments might be attributable to linkage disequilibrium, but an unknown experimental factor could not be ruled out. Cytomegalovirus status was reported to be diagnosed by the classifier with high specificity and sensitivity in both the original and validation cohorts. In vitro tests confirmed that a few of the cytomegalovirus-associated TCR beta chains recognize cytomegalovirus antigens. A further reported finding was that TCR beta sequences accurately predicted the HLA-A and HLA-B alleles for most subjects in the first cohort. The study gave a list of 150 to 200 TCR beta chains associated with cytomegalovirus. A later analysis found that TCR association rates varied across HLA loci, with DRB1 alleles showing the most associated TCRs and HLA-C alleles the fewest. When HLA alleles, especially DR and DQ, strongly co-occurred, TCR associations were difficult to assign to individual alleles. In this cohort, only TCR beta chains were sequenced, and detectable features were limited by the absence of alpha or paired-chain data. The sequencing pipeline was judged likely to have produced a cluster of highly shared sequence variants as a technical artifact. In an earlier analysis of 587 of the donors, most TCR beta V segments appeared in productive rearrangements about 87% or about 30% of the time, broadly matching IMGT annotations. CMV serostatus was the only immune exposure information available for the cohort. While some public TCRs were present in many individuals, most TCR sequences turned up only very rarely across donors. A later genetic analysis associated a missense DCLRE1C variant with V-gene and J-gene trimming of TCR beta chains, and an independent cohort replicated the association. Most CMV-associated TCR beta chains appeared to be HLA-restricted in a later analysis, and the HLA associations seemed to be driven largely by CMV exposure. Because some donors lacked HLA typing at each locus, the association tests relied only on the typed subset. According to a later analysis, parvovirus B19, influenza, CMV and Epstein-Barr virus appeared linked to several top co-occurrence clusters. The earlier analysis of 587 of the donors excluded seventeen rarely observed V segments, including chromosome 9 orphons, because counts were too low. Specific HLA alleles were associated with 15,000 to 20,000 TCR beta sequences at a false discovery rate of 0.05 in a later analysis. Presence/absence analyses assumed roughly uniform sequencing depth across donors, an assumption that may not hold. It was suggested by the authors that the approach could potentially be generalized to other disease states and immunological phenotypes. Because the 87-base-pair reads could not distinguish some IMGT-functional V segments, including TRBV6-2 and TRBV6-3, those segments were excluded.

Relative to germline, V is 3 bases shorter and J is 3 bases shorter, with 15 bases between their ends. CDR1 and CDR2 are drawn from the germline V gene: SGHTS, YDEGEE. The CDR3 has 15 amino acids, counting the end cysteine and phenylalanine. Only CDR3 DNA is held: 45 bases, read in frame from base 1. The sample consisted of PBMCs. This clonotype originated in a woman aged 40 to 55 in good health and CMV-seronegative. The chain is assembled from TRBV5-8 and TRBJ1-2; the D gene is perhaps TRBD1, from 6 matching bases. The CDR3 protein: CASSSTGTPDYGYTF. The bases are TGTGCCAGCAGCTCTACAGGGACCCCGGACTATGGCTACACCTTC. Reference TRBV5-8 and TRBJ1-2 genes cover what lies past the CDR3, so the full variable domain is EAGVTQSPTHLIKTRGQQATLRCSPISGHTSVYWYQQALGLGLQFLLWYDEGEERNRGNFPPRFSGRQFPNYSSELNVNALELEDSALYLCASSSTGTPDYGYTFGSGTRLTVV.